These 20 T cell receptor beta chains were sequenced from one sample in a study of beta chain features in type 1 diabetes. Findings of the study overall: Among patients with Type 1 diabetes, TCRB CDR3s were moderately but significantly shorter in every one of the four CD4+ subsets.

The isolated RNA, all of it, was reverse transcribed, so expressed TCRB transcripts were what got sequenced. Measured with immunoSEQ multiplex PCR; TCRdb has only the in-frame clones, and not every one. The data contain around 710,000 clones, under 15% of them singletons. Their cognate antigens are unknown. Material for sequencing was naive CD4+ T cells from blood. The receptors shown here come from a man between 25 and 39 years old with type 1 diabetes.

This clone has only a few counts. The chain employs TRBV30 and TRBJ1-2; TRBD1 matches 9 bases. The junction had 8 bases not matched to a gene; V was cut back by 3 bases and J by 3 bases. There are 15 residues in the CDR3. Per the germline V gene, CDR1 is GTSNPN and CDR2 is SVGIG (reference sequence). CDR3 in DNA: TGTGCCTGGAGATCGGGACAGGGTACATACTATGGCTACACCTTC. It codes for CAWRSGQGTYYGYTF.

The CDR3 region has the DNA TGTGCCAGCAGCTTGGCGCGAAGACAGGGGACTTCTAACTATGGCTACACCTTC. Its translation is CASSLARRQGTSNYGYTF. The J gene is TRBJ1-2, the V gene TRBV5-6; 8 positions agree with TRBD1. Trimming at V came to 0 bases and at J to 0 bases, leaving 10 bases not matched to a gene. The CDR3 covers 18 residues. Germline V gene lookup returns CDR1 SGHDT and CDR2 YYEEEE.

This clone was observed a handful of times. The chain links TRBV5-1 to TRBJ1-2, with TRBD1 as a possible D gene (5 bases). The CDR3 runs to 16 residues. Per germline, CDR1 SGHRS and CDR2 YFSETQ. V was trimmed by 4 bases and J by 4 bases, leaving 20 bases between them. The CDR3 DNA reads as TGCGCCAGCAGCACGGGACGGCAACCTGCAGCCTATGGCTACACCTTC. Protein: CASSTGRQPAAYGYTF.

The chain recombines TRBV5-1 with TRBJ2-2; possibly TRBD1 or TRBD2 for D (5 bases each). The V gene's germline CDR1 is SGHRS and CDR2 YFSETQ. V lost 0 bases and J lost 5, with 14 bases in between. The CDR3 extends over 16 amino acids. This CDR3 reads CASSLETGRGTGELFF. The CDR3 nucleotides read TGCGCCAGCAGCTTGGAGACGGGGCGCGGGACCGGGGAGCTGTTTTTT.

This clone was seen once. J is TRBJ1-2 and V is TRBV29-1; maybe TRBD1 (5 bases). The CDR3 has 13 residues. The V end was cut by 4 bases, the J end by 5 bases, with 14 bases between. Germline loops: CDR1 SQVTM, CDR2 ANQGSEA. The DNA for the CDR3 is TGCAGCGTTGGGAGGGGCGATCGTTATGGCTACACCTTC. Residues: CSVGRGDRYGYTF.

This clone has more than one count but fewer than ten. This sequence joins TRBV6-6 and TRBJ2-5, with 8 nucleotides matching TRBD2. This CDR3 is 15 amino acids long. CDR1 and CDR2 from the germline V gene are MNHNY and SVGAGI (reference sequence). J was trimmed by 4 bases and V by 3 bases; bases with no gene match: 7. CDR3 sequence reads: CASSYGGGTPETQYF. As DNA, the CDR3 is TGTGCCAGCAGTTATGGCGGGGGGACTCCAGAGACCCAGTACTTC.

This clone was observed a handful of times. CDR3 region: CASTGAGGGNEQFF. In DNA, the CDR3 is TGTGCCAGTACCGGGGCAGGGGGAGGGAATGAGCAGTTCTTC. This rearrangement joins TRBV7-2 to TRBJ2-1; either TRBD1 or TRBD2 may supply D (7 bases each). The CDR3 contains 14 residues. Germline CDR1 is SGHTA and CDR2 is FQGNSA. V shed 9 bases and J shed 7 bases, with 19 bases lying between them.

The rearrangement joins TRBV6-6 to TRBJ2-6; D is uncertain. The CDR3 has 13 amino acids. Between the trimmed V and J ends, which lost 8 bases and 0 bases, there was a span of 5 bases. In germline, CDR1 is MNHNY, CDR2 SVGAGI (reference sequence). CDR3 bases: TGTGCCAGCGGCAGCTCTGGGGCCAACGTCCTGACTTTC. Translating gives CASGSSGANVLTF.

This clone has only a few counts. V usage is TRBV5-1 and J usage is TRBJ2-1; unclear D gene. The CDR3 runs 12 residues. The germline gives CDR1 SGHRS, CDR2 YFSETQ. V was pared by 4 bases and J by 8 bases, with 10 bases between. CDR3 coding DNA: TGCGCCAGCAGCCCATTCACGGATGAGCAGTTCTTC. Protein product: CASSPFTDEQFF.

The genes are TRBV9 and TRBJ1-4; 9 bases map to TRBD1. CDR1 is SGDLS and CDR2 is YYNGEE in the germline V gene. CDR3 size: 16 residues. With V trimmed by 4 bases and J by 0 bases, 4 bases remained unmatched. The CDR3 DNA follows: TGTGCCAGCAGCATGGACAGGGGAGCAACTAATGAAAAACTGTTTTTT. Its translation: CASSMDRGATNEKLFF. Full variable domain (outside the CDR3, taken from reference TRBV9 and TRBJ1-4): DSGVTQTPKHLITATGQRVTLRCSPRSGDLSVYWYQQSLDQGLQFLIQYYNGEERAKGNILERFSAQQFPDLHSELNLSSLELGDSALYFCASSMDRGATNEKLFFGSGTQLSVL.

The J gene is TRBJ2-3, the V gene TRBV4-3; 8 bases fit TRBD2. The trim removed 4 bases at V and 6 bases at J, leaving 12 bases unmatched. The CDR3 extends over 16 amino acids. Germline CDR1 LGHNA, CDR2 YSLEER. The CDR3, as DNA: TGCGCCAGCAGCCTCCGCCCAGCGGGGGCGCGGGATACGCAGTATTTT. It encodes CASSLRPAGARDTQYF.

This clone was detected only a few times. V is TRBV30 and J is TRBJ1-3, with D maybe TRBD1 (5 bases). The CDR3 consists of 17 residues. Germline V CDR1 and CDR2: GTSNPN, SVGIG (reference sequence). Trimming shortened V by 1 base and J by 0 bases, and 16 bases separated the two germline ends. The CDR3, as DNA: TGTGCCTGGAGTGGACAGTACCTTCGATCCTCTGGAAACACCATATATTTT. Its translation is CAWSGQYLRSSGNTIYF.

The CDR3 coding sequence is TGCGCCAGCAGCCAGGATCACTGGACAGGGGGTTCCTACGAGCAGTACTTC. Translating gives CASSQDHWTGGSYEQYF. The genes are TRBV4-3 and TRBJ2-7, with TRBD1 matching over 10 bases. Per germline, CDR1 LGHNA and CDR2 YSLEER. The CDR3 is made up of 17 amino acids. The V gene end was trimmed by 3 bases and the J gene end by 1 base; junction bases not matched to a gene: 9.

This clone was observed a few times. The same CDR3 arises from other DNA sequences in this sample as well. J is TRBJ2-7 and V is TRBV11-2; D is undetermined. This CDR3 has 12 residues. Germline V gene lookup returns CDR1 SGHAT and CDR2 FQNNGV. V lost 1 base and J lost 1, with 2 bases in between. CDR3 sequence (DNA): TGTGCCAGCAGCTTAGTGTCCTACGAGCAGTACTTC. This gives the protein CASSLVSYEQYF.

This clone was picked up a small number of times. V and J are TRBV11-2 and TRBJ2-1, with D perhaps TRBD1 (6 bases). The germline V gene has CDR1 SGHAT and CDR2 FQNNGV. This CDR3 has 12 residues. V lost 6 bases, J lost 10 bases, and 13 bases lay in between. The CDR3 region has the DNA TGTGCCAGCAGGCAGACAGGATCCGAGCAGTTCTTC. Residues: CASRQTGSEQFF. Based on the CDR3 plus reference TRBV11-2 and TRBJ2-1, the full variable domain is EAGVAQSPRYKIIEKRQSVAFWCNPISGHATLYWYQQILGQGPKLLIQFQNNGVVDDSQLPKDRFSAERLKGVDSTLKIQPAKLEDSAVYLCASRQTGSEQFFGPGTRLTVL.

This clone has only a few counts. The rearrangement joins TRBV6-1 to TRBJ1-1, with D possibly being TRBD1 (6 bases). Per the germline V gene, CDR1 is MNHNS and CDR2 is SASEGT. This CDR3 comprises 13 residues. Between the trimmed V and J ends, which lost 8 bases and 1 base, there was a span of 11 bases. The CDR3 DNA sequence: TGTGCCAGCTTGAACAGGGCGAACACTGAAGCTTTCTTT. Amino acid sequence: CASLNRANTEAFF.

V usage is TRBV9 and J usage is TRBJ1-5; D uncertain. Trimming cost V 4 bases and J 2 bases, with 13 bases left between them. The CDR3 extends over 15 amino acids. The germline V gene has CDR1 SGDLS and CDR2 YYNGEE. DNA for the CDR3: TGTGCCAGCAGCCCGGGTTGGCTTGGCAATCAGCCCCAGCATTTT. Translation: CASSPGWLGNQPQHF.

The chain recombines TRBV29-1 with TRBJ2-5, with a tentative D call TRBD2 (6 bases). CDR3 length: 12 residues. From germline, CDR1 is SQVTM and CDR2 ANQGSEA. V was pared by 8 bases and J by 5 bases, with 15 bases between. CDR3 in DNA: TGCAGCTTCCGAAGCCGGGGGGAGACCCAGTACTTC. Protein sequence: CSFRSRGETQYF.

A few counts support this clone. The chain joins TRBV9 to TRBJ2-1, with TRBD2 as a possible D gene (5 bases). Trimming left V 0 bases short and J 9 bases short, with 13 bases between. The germline CDR1 and CDR2 sequences are SGDLS and YYNGEE. This CDR3 region has 14 residues. CDR3 residues: CASSVVSVSGEQFF. CDR3 in DNA: TGTGCCAGCAGCGTAGTTTCGGTAAGCGGTGAGCAGTTCTTC. Using reference TRBV9 and TRBJ2-1 for the parts outside the CDR3, the full variable domain is DSGVTQTPKHLITATGQRVTLRCSPRSGDLSVYWYQQSLDQGLQFLIQYYNGEERAKGNILERFSAQQFPDLHSELNLSSLELGDSALYFCASSVVSVSGEQFFGPGTRLTVL.

The chain uses TRBV7-9 and TRBJ1-1; a possible D gene is TRBD1 (5 bases). Germline V gene lookup returns CDR1 SEHNR and CDR2 FQNEAQ (reference sequence). V was pared by 4 bases and J by 4 bases, with 13 bases between. This CDR3 spans 14 amino acids. The CDR3 sequence is CASSSGTGVTEAFF. The CDR3 nucleotides read TGTGCCAGCAGCTCTGGGACCGGAGTCACTGAAGCTTTCTTT. The variable domain in full, completed from reference TRBV7-9 and TRBJ1-1, reads DTGVSQNPRHKITKRGQNVTFRCDPISEHNRLYWYRQTLGQGPEFLTYFQNEAQLEKSRLLSDRFSAERPKGSFSTLEIQRTEQGDSAMYLCASSSGTGVTEAFFGQGTRLTVV.